The rows below give T cell receptor beta chains drawn from one sample of a study of T cell repertoires in cytomegalovirus infection. No cognate antigen is known for these TCRs. TCRdb ran MiXCR on the reads and lists one entry per CDR3 protein. The profile shows 370,000 or so distinct CDR3 sequences, roughly a third of them singletons. The sample consisted of cultured PBMCs, taken from culture after CMV antigen stimulation. The receptor source for this set is a human donor in good health (CMV status not recorded). Some clones in this sample may be carry-over from other donors' samples. Both conserved end residues are part of each CDR3. A D gene is named only where the DNA matches it firmly. Clone size appears in some rows only: once, few, many, or a class for an expanded clone.

>-|TRBJ2-4|TRBV6-8|14|-
TGTGCCAGCAGTTACGGGACGGCCAAAAACATTCAGTACTTC
CASSYGTAKNIQYF
>-|TRBJ2-1|TRBV7-2|18|TRBD2
TGTGCCAGCAGCTCGCTCCCTCTCGCGGGAGAGTCCTACAATGAGCAGTTCTTC
CASSSLPLAGESYNEQFF
>-|TRBJ2-1|TRBV28|14|-
TGTGCCAGCACCGGCCTACTGGGCAACAATGAGCAGTTCTTC
CASTGLLGNNEQFF
>-|TRBJ2-3|TRBV12-3/TRBV12-4|15|TRBD1
TGTGCCAGCAGCAAGACAGGGGATCGAACAGATACGCAGTATTTT
CASSKTGDRTDTQYF
>-|TRBJ2-7|TRBV13|16|TRBD2
TGTGCCAGCAGCCCCCTGGCTGCGGGAGGGCGAATCGAGCAGTACTTC
CASSPLAAGGRIEQYF
>-|TRBJ2-3|TRBV29-1|10|-
TGCAGCGTTGACATGGATACGCAGTATTTT
CSVDMDTQYF
>few|TRBJ2-1|TRBV7-2|11|-
TGTGCCAGCCCATCCTACAATGAGCAGTTCTTC
CASPSYNEQFF
>many|TRBJ2-3|TRBV7-2|14|TRBD1
TGTGCCAGCAGCAGTCGACAGGGTACAGATACGCAGTATTTT
CASSSRQGTDTQYF
>many|TRBJ2-7|TRBV6-1|15|TRBD2
TGTGCCAGCAGTCTAGCGGGAGGCGACTCCTACGAGCAGTACTTC
CASSLAGGDSYEQYF
>-|TRBJ1-1|TRBV9|15|-
TGTGCCAGCAGCGTAGGGTCCCTGGGGAACACTGAAGCTTTCTTT
CASSVGSLGNTEAFF
>-|TRBJ2-1|TRBV19|15|TRBD2
TGTGCCAGTAGTAGCGGGACTAGCGAAGGGCATGAGCAGTTCTTC
CASSSGTSEGHEQFF
>-|TRBJ2-7|TRBV20-1|19|-
TGCAGTGCTAGAGAGAGCCACCCCCCTCGGACTCGGGGATTCTACGAGCAGTACTTC
CSARESHPPRTRGFYEQYF
>-|TRBJ2-1|TRBV29-1|14|TRBD2
TGCAGCGTTGGGGCGCCTAGCGGCTACAATGAGCAGTTCTTC
CSVGAPSGYNEQFF
>-|TRBJ2-1|TRBV24-1|17|-
TGTGCCACCAGTGATCGGCGAGGGCCGAGCTCCTACAATGAGCAGTTCTTC
CATSDRRGPSSYNEQFF
>-|TRBJ2-3|TRBV20-1|15|-
TGCAGTGCTACGGACAGGGGGACTAGCCCAGATACGCAGTATTTT
CSATDRGTSPDTQYF
>-|TRBJ2-3|TRBV19|14|-
TGTGCCAGTAGCCCAGGGAAATACACAGATACGCAGTATTTT
CASSPGKYTDTQYF
>few|TRBJ2-4|TRBV4-1|11|-
TGCGCCAGCAGCCAGGACAAGATTCAGTACTTC
CASSQDKIQYF
>-|TRBJ2-7|TRBV20-1|12|TRBD1
TGCAGTGCCAGACGACAGGGCTTGGGGCAGTACTTC
CSARRQGLGQYF
>-|TRBJ2-1|TRBV4-1|14|-
TGCGCCAGCAGCCAAGAGCCGTTCGGGTATGAGCAGTTCTTC
CASSQEPFGYEQFF
>many|TRBJ1-5|TRBV7-2|14|-
TGTGCCAGCAGCTTAGCGGCAGCCTCTATGCCCCAGCATTTT
CASSLAAASMPQHF
>-|TRBJ2-1|TRBV24-1|16|TRBD2
TGTGCCACCAGTGGGGCACTAGCGGGAAGTCGCAATGAGCAGTTCTTC
CATSGALAGSRNEQFF
>-|TRBJ2-7|TRBV27|13|TRBD2
TGTGCCAGCAGTGGGCTAGCGGGGTACGAGCAGTACTTC
CASSGLAGYEQYF
>once|TRBJ2-5|TRBV10-3|14|-
TGTGCCATCAGGAGCGGGTTGAGGGCAGAGACCCAGTACTTC
CAIRSGLRAETQYF
>few|TRBJ2-7|TRBV7-2|16|TRBD2
TGTGCCAGCAGCTTAATTATCGCGGGAGGGCCTAACGAGCAGTACTTC
CASSLIIAGGPNEQYF
>-|TRBJ2-1|TRBV20-1|16|-
TGCAGTGCTAGAGATCGACTTCCAAGCTCCTACAATGAGCAGTTCTTC
CSARDRLPSSYNEQFF
>-|TRBJ1-1|TRBV28|13|-
TGTGCCAGCAGTCCCCTAATGAACACTGAAGCTTTCTTT
CASSPLMNTEAFF
>few|TRBJ1-1|TRBV7-2|15|-
TGTGCCAGCAGCTTATTATTGACAGGGAACACTGAAGCTTTCTTT
CASSLLLTGNTEAFF
>-|TRBJ1-2|TRBV5-1|13|TRBD1
TGCGCCAGCAGCTCATACGACAGGGACGGCTACACCTTC
CASSSYDRDGYTF
>-|TRBJ2-3|TRBV15|15|TRBD2
TGTGCCACCAGCAGACCGAGCGGGAGTACAGATACGCAGTATTTT
CATSRPSGSTDTQYF
>-|TRBJ2-3|TRBV24-1|16|TRBD1
TGTGCCACCAGTGATTTGGGGACAGGAGGCACAGATACGCAGTATTTT
CATSDLGTGGTDTQYF
>many|TRBJ2-6|TRBV7-2|15|-
TGTGCCAGCAGCTACGAGAGCTCTGGGGCCAACGTCCTGACTTTC
CASSYESSGANVLTF
>-|TRBJ1-5|TRBV24-1|17|TRBD1
TGTGCCACCAGTGACCAGGACAGGGAGGGGAGCAATCAGCCCCAGCATTTT
CATSDQDREGSNQPQHF
>many|TRBJ1-5|TRBV19|13|-
TGTGCCAGTAGTGCAGGACTCAATCAGCCCCAGCATTTT
CASSAGLNQPQHF
>-|TRBJ1-2|TRBV6-6|14|-
TGTGCCAGCAGTATTAACAAGAACTCCTATGGCTACACCTTC
CASSINKNSYGYTF
>-|TRBJ1-5|TRBV7-8|13|TRBD1
TGTGCCACCTCCCGGGACAGAGATCAGCCCCAGCATTTT
CATSRDRDQPQHF
>-|TRBJ1-6|TRBV20-1|16|-
TGCAGTGTCGTTGGGCGTACGAGCTCCTATAATTCACCCCTCCACTTT
CSVVGRTSSYNSPLHF